The 5 T cell receptor beta chains in this list originate from one sample, sequenced in a study of Ad26.COV2.S vaccination and SARS-CoV-2 variants. Specified treatment: around 19 received Ad26.COV2.S at low or high dose, single or two shots; a few received placebo; per-sample allocation not given. Sampling was performed 63 days after the first vaccine or placebo injection. The protocol was immunoSEQ multiplex PCR, while the TCRdb copy is restricted to in-frame clones and leaves out a portion. The table lists fewer than 400,000 clones, approximately 86% of them singletons. The material was peripheral blood, obtained in a trial of Ad26.COV2.S vaccine versus placebo. All receptors come from a person between 18 and 65 years old who received the Ad26.COV2.S COVID-19 vaccine or a placebo.

This sequence joins TRBV6-5 and TRBJ1-2, with D possibly matching TRBD1 (5 bases). The CDR3 contains 14 residues. From germline, CDR1 is MNHEY and CDR2 SVGAGI. Between the trimmed V and J ends, which lost 0 bases and 8 bases, there was a span of 13 bases. The CDR3: CASSYSDTQRGYTF. The CDR3 DNA follows: TGTGCCAGCAGTTACTCGGACACCCAGAGGGGCTACACCTTC.

The chain couples TRBV5-4 to TRBJ1-2; TRBD1 matches 11 bases. The CDR3 extends over 17 amino acids. Germline assignment: CDR1 SGHNT and CDR2 YYREEE (reference sequence). The V segment lost 0 bases and the J segment 1 base; nucleotides outside the gene matches: 5. CDR3 coding DNA: TGTGCCAGCAGCTTGGCCCGCGGGACAGGGGGTAACTATGGCTACACCTTC. Translating it yields CASSLARGTGGNYGYTF.

This rearrangement joins TRBV7-3 to TRBJ2-5; 10 nucleotides match TRBD2. This CDR3 is built from 16 residues. Germline values: CDR1 SGHTA, CDR2 FQGTGA. V lost 2 bases, J lost 5 bases, and 8 bases stayed unmatched. The CDR3 loop reads CASSLGSSGGGETQYF. The CDR3 coding sequence is TGTGCCAGCAGCTTAGGTTCCAGCGGGGGGGGCGAGACCCAGTACTTC.

V is TRBV7-2 and J is TRBJ1-1; D perhaps matches TRBD1 (5 bases). The germline V gene encodes CDR1 SGHTA and CDR2 FQGNSA. The CDR3 has 13 amino acids. Trimming pared 5 bases from V and 8 bases from J, leaving 15 bases between. The CDR3 is CASSPGRGREAFF. For the CDR3, the DNA is TGTGCCAGCAGCCCAGGGAGGGGAAGGGAAGCTTTCTTT. The complete variable domain, with remaining parts taken from reference TRBV7-2 and TRBJ1-1, reads GAGVSQSPSNKVTEKGKDVELRCDPISGHTALYWYRQSLGQGLEFLIYFQGNSAPDKSGLPSDRFSAERTGGSVSTLTIQRTQQEDSAVYLCASSPGRGREAFFGQGTRLTVV.

The CDR3 region is CASSEAGYTF. The CDR3 DNA sequence: TGTGCCAGCAGTGAAGCGGGCTACACCTTC. The V gene is TRBV2, the J gene TRBJ1-2; D is ambiguous. V dropped 0 bases and J dropped 8 bases, with 1 base sitting between them. Germline assignment: CDR1 SNHLY and CDR2 FYNNEI. This CDR3 has 10 amino acids. Using reference TRBV2 and TRBJ1-2 for the parts outside the CDR3, the full variable domain is EPEVTQTPSHQVTQMGQEVILRCVPISNHLYFYWYRQILGQKVEFLVSFYNNEISEKSEIFDDQFSVERPDGSNFTLKIRSTKLEDSAMYFCASSEAGYTFGSGTRLTVV.